This TCR beta chain appears in the sequencing data of a study of T-cell memory formation after mild COVID-19 (dated by TCRdb to about 2021). Study-wide context: TCR sequence clusters from the two donors were largely donor specific. T-cell clones expanding and contracting after mild COVID-19 in two donors were tracked by longitudinal TCRalpha and TCRbeta repertoire sequencing. Two young, previously healthy adult volunteers made up the cohort, one male and one female.

At the junction V is shortened by 8 bases and J by 1 base, with 9 bases in between. CDR1 and CDR2 were assigned from the germline V gene as SQVTM and ANQGSEA. Inclusive of the bounding cysteine and phenylalanine, the CDR3 is 11 residues long. Of the read, only the CDR3 DNA is kept; its 33 bases are in frame from base 1. These reads were obtained on an Illumina NovaSeq 6000. Using 5'RACE with constant-segment primers, TCRalpha and TCRbeta cDNA libraries were constructed, with sample barcodes and unique molecular identifiers added in the process. Trizol reagent was used to extract RNA from every sample. The libraries were amplified in two PCR steps, and the second step added a second sample barcode and Illumina TruSeq adapters. Libraries were sequenced on an Illumina NovaSeq with 2 x 150 bp paired-end reads. Regarding the original processing steps: The reads were demultiplexed and collapsed into UMI-guided consensus sequences using migec v1.2.7. With mixcr v2.1.11, UMI consensuses were aligned to TRA and TRB V and J templates and assembled into clonotypes. Expanded or contracted clonotypes were those called significant by both edgeR and NoisET, with noise models trained on biological replicates. For edgeR calls, the cutoffs were a false discovery rate-adjusted p below 0.01 and a log2 fold-change threshold of 1. As an exploratory analysis of dynamics, PCA with hierarchical clustering was applied to max-normalized trajectories of the 1000 most abundant clonotypes. Separately sequenced CD4+ and CD8+ repertoires were used to assign a CD4 or CD8 phenotype to each responding clone. TCRdb reprocessed the public reads (quality trimming at Q25 with fastp, clone calling with MiXCR) and kept in-frame beta chains. Under each unique CDR3 protein, matching rows form one entry showing the most common genes and DNA. For this entry, the V and J calls and clone size follow TCRdb and not the study's own pipeline. In all, the sample holds approximately 210,000 distinct CDR3 sequences, and around 17% of those were seen once. 2% to 3% of the sample goes to the ten largest clones.

Ficoll-Paque density gradient centrifugation was used to isolate PBMCs. A remark on this clonotype: The specificity of this receptor is unknown. The input lacks base qualities; no much larger clone sits a single base away.

The full study reports these points: Balanced CD4/CD8 phenotypes were observed for clones contracting from day 15 to 85, whereas a bias towards CD4+ was observed for a second wave of clones expanding from day 15 to 37. Some responding clones were detected in pre-infection memory, suggesting pre-existing cross-reactive memory T cells joined the SARS-CoV-2 response. Contracting CD4+ clones turned up mainly in the CM and EM memory subsets, whereas EMRA was where CD8+ clones were enriched. The second-wave clones that peaked on day 37 were not confirmed to be SARS-CoV-2 specific. Only a couple of mild cases were covered by the study, and larger cohorts that include severe cases with pre-infection samples were considered necessary.

Sequenced: PBMCs or a T cell subset sorted from them (not recorded which). This chain is built from TRBV29-1 and TRBJ2-7; a confident D gene designation cannot be given. This sequence originates from an adult woman who had mild COVID-19 (a few samples of this study predate the infection). The sample titles of this study are shuffled in the database, so cell type and time point are left out; the donor was told from shared clones. CDR3 sequence: CSPLLSYEQYF. The bases read TGCAGCCCTTTACTTTCCTACGAGCAGTACTTC.